This T cell receptor (beta chain) derives from a study of blood T cell repertoires in COVID-19. Sequenced by immunoSEQ multiplex PCR; TCRdb stores in-frame clones only, minus some. The table shows about 59,000 clones, with less than 85% occurring only once. The CDR3 totals 16 residues. The germline V and J ends were trimmed by 5 bases and 0 bases, with 15 bases remaining between them. CDR1 and CDR2 from the germline V gene are SGHTS and YDEGEE. This TCR derives from a woman aged 70 to 79 with acute or convalescent COVID-19. Material: peripheral blood. The chain joins TRBV5-8 to TRBJ1-5; D perhaps matches TRBD1 (5 bases). The CDR3 sequence is CASRPRGRDSNQPQHF. CDR3 nucleotides: TGTGCCAGCAGACCTCGGGGGAGGGATAGCAATCAGCCCCAGCATTTT.